This is a list of T cell receptor beta chains from one sample in a study of T cells in Graves' hyperthyroidism and ophthalmopathy. TCRdb redid the calling of the multiplex PCR reads with MiXCR, one entry per CDR3 protein. The sample shows around 700,000 distinct CDR3 sequences, approximately 40% of them seen only once. Source material: blood. The receptor set was obtained from a middle-aged woman with Graves' hyperthyroidism. Each CDR3 is given without its conserved first and last residue.

j_gene,v_gene,CDR3aa
TRBJ2-5,TRBV12-5,ASGLGEEETQY
TRBJ1-1,TRBV13,ARGLNMNTEAF
TRBJ2-7,TRBV20-1,SASDRISSSYEQY
TRBJ1-3,TRBV2,ASSEALGSGGNTIY
TRBJ1-2,TRBV19,ASSARHLTNYGYT
.,TRBV10-3,AITKGTSGTGNEQY
TRBJ2-7,TRBV9,ASSVGPSQHYEQY
TRBJ1-1,TRBV10-3,AISEAENRDMAF
TRBJ2-1,TRBV7-9,ASSRWGAGDGEQF
TRBJ2-5,TRBV20-1,SAAEASGNQGTQY
TRBJ1-5,TRBV6-2/TRBV6-3,ASRPFRPNQPQH
TRBJ2-5,TRBV29-1,SVGGGSAGETQY
TRBJ2-5,TRBV19,ASRAGQSETQY
TRBJ1-3,TRBV12-3/TRBV12-4,ASSKPGTAGNTIY
TRBJ1-1,TRBV10-3,AIIDRDRAPTEAF
TRBJ1-2,TRBV29-1,SVRNNTNYGYT
TRBJ2-1,TRBV7-2,ASSLMLAGGSNEQF
.,TRBV10-3,AIGDEPRTNEQY
TRBJ1-1,TRBV10-2,ASRLAAAQSNTEAF
TRBJ1-6,TRBV2,ASSQAGSPDSPLH
TRBJ1-1,TRBV6-6,ASSQMTGGGTEAF
TRBJ1-2,TRBV10-3,AISVDSGVNYGYT
TRBJ2-7,TRBV9,ASSVGGGRDYEQY
TRBJ2-7,TRBV29-1,SLDRAKQY
TRBJ1-5,TRBV7-9,ASSTPDRGANQPQH
TRBJ1-2,TRBV20-1,SAREVGYT
TRBJ1-1,TRBV19,ASIPGGRGANTEAF
TRBJ1-1,TRBV12-3/TRBV12-4,ASRDRQFTTGDTEAF
TRBJ1-5,TRBV12-3/TRBV12-4,ASSKDSANQPQH
TRBJ2-2,TRBV4-3,ASSQVSVGDITNTGELF
TRBJ2-7,TRBV9,ASSQVADTYEQY